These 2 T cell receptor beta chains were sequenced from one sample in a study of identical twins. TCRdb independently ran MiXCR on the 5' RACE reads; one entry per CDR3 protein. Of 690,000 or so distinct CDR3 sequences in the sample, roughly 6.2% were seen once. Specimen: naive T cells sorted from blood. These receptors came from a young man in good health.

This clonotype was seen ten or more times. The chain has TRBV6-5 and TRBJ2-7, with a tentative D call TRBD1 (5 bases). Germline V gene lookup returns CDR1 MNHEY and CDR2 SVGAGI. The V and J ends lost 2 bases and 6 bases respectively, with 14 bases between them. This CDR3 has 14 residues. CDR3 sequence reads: CASSYVRGYGEQYF. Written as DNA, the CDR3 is TGTGCCAGCAGTTACGTAAGGGGCTACGGCGAGCAGTACTTC.

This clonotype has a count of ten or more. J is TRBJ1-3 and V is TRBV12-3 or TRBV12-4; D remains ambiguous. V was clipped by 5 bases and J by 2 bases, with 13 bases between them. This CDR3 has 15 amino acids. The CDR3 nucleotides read TGTGCCAGCAGTGCCAGCCCCAAAGCTGGAAACACCATATATTTT. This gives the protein CASSASPKAGNTIYF.